Sequencing of this T cell receptor beta chain was carried out in a study of T cell changes during pregnancy in multiple sclerosis. Assay: immunoSEQ multiplex PCR; the TCRdb copy retains only in-frame clones and omits some. This sample yields around 56,000 clones, of which over 75% are seen a single time; approximately 1.7% belongs to the top ten. Germline CDR1 LNHDA, CDR2 SQIVND (reference sequence). J gave up 5 bases and V 6 bases, and 7 bases lay outside the gene matches. CDR3 length: 14 amino acids. V gene TRBV19 combines with J gene TRBJ2-7; 10 bases align to TRBD1. The starting material was peripheral blood, obtained after pregnancy. The sequence came from a female donor with multiple sclerosis, enrolled in a pregnancy study. CDR3 bases: TGTGCCAGTAGACCGGGACAGGGGATCAACGAGCAGTACTTC. Amino acids: CASRPGQGINEQYF.